The 4 T cell receptor beta chains below all came from one sample that was sequenced in a study of spatial heterogeneity in lung cancer. Documented time point: sample taken at primary tumor resection. Using its own MiXCR run on the 5' RACE reads, TCRdb lists one record per CDR3 protein. In the table there are tens of thousands of distinct CDR3 sequences, roughly 12% of which are singletons. The sequencing used PBMCs, collected at surgery. These receptors all stem from a male donor with early-stage non-small cell lung cancer.

This clonotype was detected many times. This sequence joins TRBV7-3 and TRBJ2-3; D possibly corresponds to TRBD1 (5 bases). CDR3 length: 13 residues. Per the germline V gene, CDR1 is SGHTA and CDR2 is FQGTGA. The germline V and J ends were trimmed by 1 base and 5 bases, with 7 bases remaining between them. The CDR3 nucleotides are TGTGCCAGCAGCTTAAAAAGGGGAGATACGCAGTATTTT. Its protein product is CASSLKRGDTQYF. Full variable domain (remainder filled in from reference TRBV7-3 and TRBJ2-3): GAGVSQTPSNKVTEKGKYVELRCDPISGHTALYWYRQSLGQGPEFLIYFQGTGAADDSGLPNDRFFAVRPEGSVSTLKIQRTERGDSAVYLCASSLKRGDTQYFGPGTRLTVL.

In its sample, this clonotype was seen a few times. The V call is TRBV3-1, the J call TRBJ1-5; a weak D match, TRBD1 (5 bases). CDR1 is LGHDT, CDR2 YNNKEL, per germline (reference sequence). Trimming pared 3 bases from V and 4 bases from J, leaving 10 bases between. CDR3 size: 14 residues. The CDR3 spells CASSHGTVNQPQHF. CDR3 nucleotides: TGTGCCAGCAGCCACGGGACGGTAAATCAGCCCCAGCATTTT.

This clonotype was seen more than once but under ten times. The chain employs TRBV12-3 or TRBV12-4 and TRBJ2-3, with TRBD2 matching 13 bases. The CDR3 runs to 15 residues. V lost 6 bases to trimming and J lost 4 bases; unmatched junction nucleotides: 4. CDR3 region: CASSGLAGASDTQYF. The CDR3 DNA sequence: TGTGCCAGCAGCGGACTAGCGGGAGCATCAGATACGCAGTATTTT.

This clonotype was seen only a few times. V usage is TRBV9 and J usage is TRBJ2-5; D is ambiguous. Germline assignment: CDR1 SGDLS and CDR2 YYNGEE. The CDR3 runs to 13 residues. V shed 0 bases and J shed 3 bases, with 6 bases lying between them. DNA for the CDR3: TGTGCCAGCAGCGTAGCTGCCAAAGAGACCCAGTACTTC. Protein product: CASSVAAKETQYF.